This record looks at one T cell receptor beta chain sequence and its context. The authors' processing: Amplified reference gene primers provided the basis for estimating nucleated cell counts. Measured with immunoSEQ multiplex PCR; TCRdb has only the in-frame clones, and not every one. D and trimming come from the DNA, and the V and J calls and clone size come from that table. In the table there are 15,000 or so clones, approximately 86% of which are singletons. The germline V gene encodes CDR1 LGHDT and CDR2 YNNKEL (reference sequence). The ends were cut back, 0 bases at V and 15 bases at J, with 6 bases in the middle. CDR3 length: 11 amino acids. The data were taken from a study of blood T cell repertoires in COVID-19. Study details: Samples taken during acute and convalescent COVID-19 were collected in the United States, Italy and Spain. Sample material is recorded as cDNA or gDNA derived from T cells, B-cell-depleted T cells, or PBMCs.

The chain recombines TRBV3-1 (or the pseudogene TRBV3-2) with TRBJ1-6; unclear D gene. This TCR came from a human donor in a cohort sampled during active COVID-19. Sequenced sample: peripheral blood. CDR3 coding DNA: TGTGCCAGCAGCCAAGACAGTCACCTCCACTTT. Translating it yields CASSQDSHLHF.